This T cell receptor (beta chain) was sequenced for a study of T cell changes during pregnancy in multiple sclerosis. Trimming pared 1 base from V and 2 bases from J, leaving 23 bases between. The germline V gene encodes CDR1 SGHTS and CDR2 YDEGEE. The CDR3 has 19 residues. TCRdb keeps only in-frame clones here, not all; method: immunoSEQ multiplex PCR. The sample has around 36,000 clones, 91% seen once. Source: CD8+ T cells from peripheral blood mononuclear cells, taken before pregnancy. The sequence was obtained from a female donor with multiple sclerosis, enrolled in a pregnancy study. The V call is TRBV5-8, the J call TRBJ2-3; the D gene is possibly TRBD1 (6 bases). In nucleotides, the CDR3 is TGTGCCAGCAGCTTGAGCTTACTAACCGGGACACCTGACACAGATACGCAGTATTTT. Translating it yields CASSLSLLTGTPDTDTQYF.